This TCR beta chain originates from a study of T cells in Graves' hyperthyroidism and ophthalmopathy. Study background: At initial diagnosis, before any treatment had begun, peripheral blood was obtained. Overall study findings and caveats: Most clonotypes expanded in the thyroid (above 0.001) were also present in blood.

This clonotype has at least ten counts. Its antigen is not known. From RNA transcripts, TCR beta CDR3 regions were amplified. A first-round RT-PCR of the TCR CDR3 used the HTBI primer set. MiXCR, applied by TCRdb to the multiplex PCR reads, yields one record per CDR3 protein. The sample lists about 640,000 distinct CDR3 sequences, approximately 15% occurring once. Patients affected by ophthalmopathy presented a Clinical Activity Score of at least 3, a NOSPECS grade of at least 4, and disease duration below 3 months. Uncontrolled infections, other autoimmune diseases, pregnancy or lactation led to exclusion of patients. This sequence originates from a woman between 45 and 65 years old with Graves' ophthalmopathy. Sequencing was done on a sample of blood.

The DNA for the CDR3 is TGTGCCAGCAGTTACTCGGGCGGGGGCCCCAACGAGCAGTACTTC. This gives the protein CASSYSGGGPNEQYF. The chain recombines TRBV6-2 or TRBV6-3 with TRBJ2-7; weak D call: TRBD2 (7 bases). Trimming pared 0 bases from V and 5 bases from J, leaving 14 bases between. From germline, CDR1 is MNHEY and CDR2 SVGEGT. The CDR3 is 15 amino acids.